This TCR beta chain was recovered during a study of T cell clonality in common variable immunodeficiency. This clone has more than one count but fewer than ten. Its specificity is unknown. The CDR3 end is not reached by the read, which stops 3 residues before it; the germline J gene fills it in. General observations from the study: Common variable immunodeficiency TCR beta sequences reportedly had fewer deletions and N-nucleotide insertions.

Patients had low serum IgG, IgA and/or IgM and specific antibody deficiency. Blood came from CVID subjects not ill and not taking immunomodulatory or immunosuppressive medication. The method was immunoSEQ multiplex PCR; TCRdb's version includes in-frame clones alone and lacks a portion of them. Recorded here are tens of thousands of clones, none singletons. Germline V lookup: CDR1 SGHVS, CDR2 FQNEAQ. The CDR3 is 14 residues long. V shed 5 bases, J shed 5 bases, and the junction held 6 bases outside the gene matches. The TCR sequence derives from a human donor with common variable immunodeficiency. This chain connects TRBV7-8 to TRBJ2-3, with TRBD2 matching over 8 bases. Specimen: peripheral blood mononuclear cells. The CDR3 bases that were read are TGTGCCAGCAGCCGCACGAGCGGGAGAGATACG. Translating gives CASSRTSGRDT. In full, the CDR3 reads CASSRTSGRDTQYF.